The clone carrying this TCR beta chain was observed a handful of times. What it recognizes is unknown. The CDR3 extends over 12 amino acids. The germline gives CDR1 LGHNA, CDR2 YNFKEQ. With 2 bases removed from V and 8 bases from J, the gap between germline ends came to 6 bases. Unique molecular identifiers tagged individual cDNA molecules. TCRdb analysed the 5' RACE reads with MiXCR anew, one entry per CDR3 protein. Among some 71,000 distinct CDR3 sequences listed, around 10% were seen once. These data originate in a study of early T cells in non-severe SARS-CoV-2 infection. The overall study: The input, bulk RNA from unsorted whole blood, was sequenced, and chains were unpaired. Study-wide results and caveats: VDJdb-based annotation leaned toward anti-spike CD8 responses and missed private and CD4 specificities.

The sample was whole blood, taken at baseline. This chain links TRBV4-2 with TRBJ1-4; no clear D. The sequence was collected from an adult who was a healthcare worker with PCR-confirmed SARS-CoV-2 infection or an uninfected control (not recorded which). The CDR3 sequence: CASSQLGEKLFF. The DNA of the CDR3 is TGTGCCAGCAGCCAACTGGGAGAAAAACTGTTTTTT.